These 15 T cell receptor beta chains share one sample of origin, sequenced in a study of T cells after yellow fever vaccination. TCRdb ran MiXCR on the 5' RACE reads and lists one entry per CDR3 protein. The table records some 560,000 distinct CDR3 sequences, around 21% of them present only once. The material sequenced was PBMCs, taken 15 days after the yellow fever booster vaccination. These TCRs come from a man aged 30 to 45 who received the YFV17D yellow fever vaccine.

This clonotype showed up just a few times. V usage is TRBV7-2 and J usage is TRBJ2-3, with D uncertain. The CDR3 consists of 14 residues. Germline V CDR1 and CDR2: SGHTA, FQGNSA. V was clipped by 8 bases and J by 7 bases, with 19 bases between them. The CDR3 is CASLEFARTNTQYF. CDR3 DNA sequence: TGTGCCAGCTTGGAGTTTGCAAGAACCAATACGCAGTATTTT.

The chain combines TRBV11-2 with TRBJ2-7; D possibly matches TRBD1 or TRBD2 (5 bases each). Between the trimmed V and J ends, which lost 1 base and 4 bases, there was a span of 14 bases. CDR3 length: 15 residues. CDR1 SGHAT and CDR2 FQNNGV come from the germline V gene. The CDR3 is CASSLVGGDKYEQYF. CDR3 nucleotide sequence: TGTGCCAGCAGCTTAGTTGGGGGAGATAAGTACGAGCAGTACTTC.

The table lists this clonotype with a few counts. V gene TRBV6-1 combines with J gene TRBJ1-1; D uncertain. Germline V gene lookup returns CDR1 MNHNS and CDR2 SASEGT. With 2 bases removed from V and 2 bases from J, the gap between germline ends came to 6 bases. CDR3 size: 13 residues. CDR3 sequence reads: CASSEQYNTEAFF. DNA for the CDR3: TGTGCCAGCAGTGAACAGTATAACACTGAAGCTTTCTTT.

This chain uses TRBV20-1 with TRBJ2-7; 7 bases are a match to TRBD2. Germline CDR1 and CDR2: DFQATT and SNEGSKA (reference sequence). The CDR3 runs 13 residues. The V segment lost 6 bases and the J segment 3 bases; nucleotides outside the gene matches: 8. DNA for the CDR3: TGCAGTGCAAGCGGGACCCTGGACTACGAGCAGTACTTC. Amino acids: CSASGTLDYEQYF.

The chain links TRBV20-1 to TRBJ2-2; 12 bases map to TRBD1. Germline V gene data show CDR1 as DFQATT and CDR2 as SNEGSKA (reference sequence). The CDR3 loop spans 15 amino acids. V lost 1 base to trimming and J lost 4 bases; unmatched junction nucleotides: 1. The CDR3 region is CSARAGQGATGELFF. CDR3 nucleotide sequence: TGCAGTGCTAGAGCGGGACAGGGGGCCACCGGGGAGCTGTTTTTT.

This clonotype occurred a few times. The chain carries TRBV10-1 and TRBJ2-7; D gene uncertain. The CDR3 is 13 residues long. Germline CDR1 is WNHNN and CDR2 is SYGVQD (reference sequence). Trimming cost V 5 bases and J 4 bases, with 12 bases left between them. The CDR3 DNA reads as TGCGCCAGCAGTTCCGAGGTCGGGTACGAGCAGTACTTC. Protein sequence: CASSSEVGYEQYF.

The genes are TRBV5-5 and TRBJ2-5; 9 bases fit TRBD1. Germline CDR1 SGHKS, CDR2 YYEKEE (reference sequence). The CDR3 consists of 15 residues. The trim removed 4 bases at V and 4 bases at J, leaving 8 bases unmatched. CDR3 sequence: CASSPGQGFTETQYF. Written as DNA, the CDR3 is TGTGCCAGCAGCCCCGGACAGGGGTTCACAGAGACCCAGTACTTC.

The CDR3: CASSLGGGPWEKLFF. CDR3 nucleotides: TGTGCCAGCAGTTTAGGAGGGGGGCCCTGGGAAAAACTGTTTTTT. The chain carries TRBV12-3 or TRBV12-4 and TRBJ1-4, with D possibly matching TRBD1 (6 bases). The CDR3 extends over 15 amino acids. V dropped 1 base and J dropped 8 bases, with 14 bases sitting between them.

The sample holds a few counts of this clonotype. The chain recombines TRBV12-3 or TRBV12-4 with TRBJ2-5; weak D call: TRBD1 (6 bases). This CDR3 region has 14 residues. The germline V and J ends were trimmed by 7 bases and 2 bases, with 14 bases remaining between them. CDR3 nucleotides: TGTGCCAGCACCCTTGGGGGCCTACAAGAGACCCAGTACTTC. Its translation is CASTLGGLQETQYF.

The table lists this clonotype with a few counts. The chain recombines TRBV7-2 with TRBJ2-1; 13 nucleotides align to TRBD2. With V trimmed by 6 bases and J by 9 bases, 8 bases remained unmatched. There are 15 residues in the CDR3. Germline V lookup: CDR1 SGHTA, CDR2 FQGNSA. The CDR3 loop reads CASRYPGLAGVEQFF. CDR3 in DNA: TGTGCCAGCAGATACCCCGGACTAGCGGGAGTTGAGCAGTTCTTC.

This clonotype has a handful of counts. This chain links TRBV3-1 with TRBJ1-3; the D gene is possibly TRBD1 (5 bases). V was trimmed by 1 base and J by 7 bases, leaving 14 bases between them. Germline V gives CDR1 LGHDT, CDR2 YNNKEL (reference sequence). There are 15 residues in the CDR3. Written as DNA, the CDR3 is TGTGCCAGCAGCCAAGGTTCGGGAGGGGTCAACACCATATATTTT. This gives the protein CASSQGSGGVNTIYF.

This chain links TRBV6-1 with TRBJ1-6; D is possibly TRBD1 (5 bases). The V gene lost 7 bases and the J gene lost 7 bases, with 11 bases spanning the gap. This CDR3 is 13 amino acids long. Per germline, CDR1 MNHNS and CDR2 SASEGT. CDR3 sequence (DNA): TGTGCCAGCACGACCAGGGACAATTCACCCCTCCACTTT. It encodes CASTTRDNSPLHF.

This clonotype was found a few times. The chain uses TRBV12-3 or TRBV12-4 and TRBJ1-6, with 9 bases fitting TRBD1. The CDR3 has 15 amino acids. Germline trimming cut 6 bases from V and 7 bases from J; bases unmatched to any gene: 7. The CDR3 bases are TGTGCCAGCAGGACCGGGACAGGGTGGAATTCACCCCTCCACTTT. Its translation is CASRTGTGWNSPLHF.

This clonotype was found a few times. This chain uses TRBV12-3 or TRBV12-4 with TRBJ2-3, with a weak D call TRBD1 (6 bases). CDR3 length: 14 residues. The ends were cut back, 1 base at V and 2 bases at J, with 7 bases in the middle. CDR3 DNA sequence: TGTGCCAGCAGTTTAGGGACAGACACAGATACGCAGTATTTT. It codes for CASSLGTDTDTQYF.

This clonotype has a handful of counts. The rearrangement joins TRBV28 to TRBJ2-7; TRBD2 aligns across 9 bases. Germline CDR1 MDHEN, CDR2 SYDVKM. The CDR3 loop spans 13 amino acids. The V segment lost 10 bases and the J segment 6 bases; nucleotides outside the gene matches: 10. CDR3 nucleotide sequence: TGTGCCAACTCGGCGGGAGGGTCGCGCGAGCAGTACTTC. It codes for CANSAGGSREQYF.